This T cell receptor (beta chain) was captured by sequencing in a study of blood T cell repertoires in COVID-19. Turning to the study itself: Acute and convalescent COVID-19 specimens originated in the United States, Italy and Spain.

One Seattle source followed patients from active infection through their disease course. As processed by the authors: Reference gene primer amplification in the assay estimated nucleated cell counts. TCRdb's table, derived via immunoSEQ multiplex PCR, lists solely in-frame clones and lacks some. V and J calls and clone size follow that table, whereas D and trimming were derived from the DNA. This table has around 470,000 clones, 89% appearing once. V shed 3 bases and J 5 bases; nucleotides not matched to a gene: 7. This CDR3 has 15 amino acids. Per germline, CDR1 LNHNV and CDR2 YYDKDF (reference sequence).

This receptor was taken from a man in his late teens or twenties with COVID-19, enrolled during active disease. This chain joins TRBV15 and TRBJ2-4, with TRBD2 identical over 7 bases. The sample was peripheral blood. As DNA, the CDR3 is TGTGCCACCAGCAGTCCGGGGGGAAAAGAAAACATTCAGTACTTC. As protein: CATSSPGGKENIQYF. The full variable domain, with the rest looked up from reference TRBV15 and TRBJ2-4, is DAMVIQNPRYQVTQFGKPVTLSCSQTLNHNVMYWYQQKSSQAPKLLFHYYDKDFNNEADTPDNFQSRRPNTSFCFLDIRSPGLGDTAMYLCATSSPGGKENIQYFGAGTRLSVL.